This note documents a single TCR beta chain sequence. What it recognizes is unknown. Germline V gene sequence: CDR1 SGDLS, CDR2 YYNGEE. Trimming removed 2 bases from V and 2 bases from J; junction bases left unmatched: 1. This CDR3 is built from 15 residues. The data are from a study of T cell repertoires in cytomegalovirus infection. The wider study: The authors relied on CMV epitopes, both recently identified HLA-C-restricted and well-studied HLA-B-restricted. The public TCR beta signatures pointed to both CMV infection and matching HLA type. Overall study results and limits: Identification of carriers of CMV plus the relevant HLA was performed using cumulative public TCR beta family frequency. HLA-C-restricted CMV clonotypes gave the most frequent clonotype in two of eight donors.

TCRdb re-called the reads with MiXCR, one entry per CDR3 protein. The profile shows some 940,000 distinct CDR3 sequences, 31% of them singletons. The receptor's source is a human donor in good health (CMV status not recorded). Some clones in this sample may be carry-over from other donors' samples. The sample here was cultured CD8+ T cells from PBMCs, taken from culture after CMV antigen stimulation. The chain uses TRBV9 and TRBJ1-3, with 10 positions matching TRBD1. The CDR3 region is CASSVDRGPGNTIYF. CDR3 DNA: TGTGCCAGCAGCGTTGACAGGGGGCCTGGAAACACCATATATTTT.